What follows describes a single T cell receptor (beta chain). Original data processing: Reference gene primer amplification in the assay estimated nucleated cell counts. The data were produced by immunoSEQ multiplex PCR, yet TCRdb's version contains in-frame clones alone and is incomplete. The V and J calls and the clone size are those of that table, but D and trimming were determined from the DNA. Of around 94,000 clones listed, roughly 92% are singletons. The data derive from a study of blood T cell repertoires in COVID-19. Study overall: Samples taken during acute and convalescent COVID-19 were collected in the United States, Italy and Spain.

Trimming took 5 bases from V and 6 from J, leaving 11 bases between them. The CDR3 sequence is 13 residues long. Germline V gene sequence: CDR1 SGHTA, CDR2 FQGTGA. This chain links TRBV7-3 with TRBJ2-1; unclear D gene. The source material was peripheral blood. The origin of this receptor is a woman in her forties or fifties with COVID-19, enrolled during active disease. The CDR3 bases are TGTGCCAGCAGCGTACAGAATTCCAATGAGCAGTTCTTC. Translation gives CASSVQNSNEQFF.